One and the same sample provided the 10 T cell receptor beta chains below, sequenced in a study of shared clonotypes between healthy human individuals. Sequencing used immunoSEQ multiplex PCR; TCRdb keeps in-frame clones, though not all of them. The repertoire holds a few hundred thousand clones, with around 96% as singletons. The sequenced material came from memory CD8+ T cells sorted from blood. Subset noted: CD45RO+ cells pooled with CCR7-negative TemRA cells. All receptors come from a man aged 25 to 40 in good health.

The chain uses TRBV5-1 and TRBJ2-7, with D perhaps TRBD2 (5 bases). The V end was cut by 2 bases, the J end by 0 bases, with 9 bases between. The CDR3 loop spans 14 amino acids. Germline assignment: CDR1 SGHRS and CDR2 YFSETQ. The CDR3 DNA reads as TGCGCCAGCAGCTTCCGGGGTGACTCCTACGAGCAGTACTTC. The encoded protein is CASSFRGDSYEQYF.

This clone came up a few times. The chain has TRBV18 and TRBJ1-2, with a weak D call TRBD1 (6 bases). Germline V gives CDR1 KGHSH, CDR2 LQKENI. The CDR3 runs 13 residues. Trimming took off 2 bases at V and 4 bases at J, with 8 bases between the two ends. CDR3 in DNA: TGTGCCAGCTCACCAGCAGGGGCCTATGGCTACACCTTC. This sequence encodes CASSPAGAYGYTF. The variable domain in full, completed from reference TRBV18 and TRBJ1-2, reads NAGVMQNPRHLVRRRGQEARLRCSPMKGHSHVYWYRQLPEEGLKFMVYLQKENIIDESGMPKERFSAEFPKEGPSILRIQQVVRGDSAAYFCASSPAGAYGYTFGSGTRLTVV.

The chain has TRBV19 and TRBJ2-2; the match to TRBD2 covers 7 bases. This CDR3 has 16 amino acids. Trimming at V came to 6 bases and at J to 6 bases, leaving 13 bases not matched to a gene. Germline assignment: CDR1 LNHDA and CDR2 SQIVND (reference sequence). Here the CDR3 DNA reads TGTGCCAGTAGCCAAGCTGTAACACGGGGGGCCGGGGAGCTGTTTTTT. Translated: CASSQAVTRGAGELFF.

The rearrangement joins TRBV4-1 to TRBJ2-3; D unresolved. The CDR3 has 16 amino acids. Per the germline V gene, CDR1 is MGHRA and CDR2 is YSYEKL. Trimming stripped 1 base from V and 5 bases from J, with 16 bases between. The DNA of the CDR3 is TGCGCCAGCAGCCAAGCTAAACTGGGCGCTGGAGATACGCAGTATTTT. Its translation is CASSQAKLGAGDTQYF.

This clone appeared a single time. The V call is TRBV27, the J call TRBJ2-6, with D perhaps TRBD1 (5 bases). The ends were cut back, 5 bases at V and 4 bases at J, with 12 bases in the middle. This CDR3 is 15 amino acids long. From germline, CDR1 is MNHEY and CDR2 SMNVEV (reference sequence). CDR3 in DNA: TGTGCCAGCAGTGCGCAGGGTACCGGGGCCAACGTCCTGACTTTC. It yields the protein CASSAQGTGANVLTF.

This chain joins TRBV19 and TRBJ2-3, with 10 positions matching TRBD1. The V gene end was trimmed by 6 bases and the J gene end by 4 bases; junction bases not matched to a gene: 7. The CDR3 totals 15 residues. Looked up from germline, CDR1 is LNHDA and CDR2 is SQIVND (reference sequence). The CDR3 loop reads CASRLKGQGSDTQYF. The CDR3 DNA sequence: TGTGCCAGTAGGTTAAAGGGACAGGGGTCAGATACGCAGTATTTT. Using reference TRBV19 and TRBJ2-3 for the parts outside the CDR3, the full variable domain is DGGITQSPKYLFRKEGQNVTLSCEQNLNHDAMYWYRQDPGQGLRLIYYSQIVNDFQKGDIAEGYSVSREKKESFPLTVTSAQKNPTAFYLCASRLKGQGSDTQYFGPGTRLTVL.

The V and J genes are TRBV30 and TRBJ2-7; the match to TRBD1 covers 10 bases. This CDR3 has 14 amino acids. J lost 4 bases, V lost 2 bases, and 5 bases had no gene match. Germline V gene sequence: CDR1 GTSNPN, CDR2 SVGIG (reference sequence). CDR3 in amino acids: CAWSTPGQGYEQYF. CDR3 nucleotides: TGTGCCTGGAGTACGCCGGGACAGGGGTACGAGCAGTACTTC.

This chain uses TRBV5-1 with TRBJ2-3; D gene unclear. This CDR3 has 15 amino acids. V was clipped by 1 base and J by 0 bases, with 9 bases between them. The germline V gene has CDR1 SGHRS and CDR2 YFSETQ. CDR3 in DNA: TGCGCCAGCAGCTTGCGTACGTACAGCACAGATACGCAGTATTTT. It translates to CASSLRTYSTDTQYF.

The rearrangement joins TRBV6-1 to TRBJ2-1; possibly TRBD1 for D (6 bases). The germline gives CDR1 MNHNS, CDR2 SASEGT. V lost 2 bases and J 7 bases, leaving 6 bases between the germline ends. The CDR3 has 12 residues. The CDR3: CASSERGNEQFF. In nucleotides, the CDR3 is TGTGCCAGCAGTGAAAGGGGGAATGAGCAGTTCTTC.

V usage is TRBV6-4 and J usage is TRBJ2-7, with 14 bases lining up with TRBD2. Germline loops: CDR1 MRHNA, CDR2 SNTAGT. This CDR3 contains 15 residues. The V gene end was trimmed by 6 bases and the J gene end by 5 bases; junction bases not matched to a gene: 6. For the CDR3, the DNA is TGTGCCAGCAGCAAGACTAGCGGGAGGGCTAACGAGCAGTACTTC. Translation: CASSKTSGRANEQYF.